Following are 22 T cell receptor beta chains from one sample sequenced in a study of T cells in Graves' hyperthyroidism and ophthalmopathy. Amplification of TCR beta CDR3 regions was performed using RNA transcripts as template. In the first-round RT-PCR of the TCR CDR3, the HTBI primer set was used. From the multiplex PCR reads, TCRdb called clonotypes with MiXCR, one entry per CDR3 protein. The repertoire holds hundreds of thousands of distinct CDR3 sequences, with approximately 40% as singletons. The material sequenced was blood. All receptors come from a woman in her 40s with Graves' hyperthyroidism.

The genes are TRBV7-4 and TRBJ2-2; 10 bases agree with TRBD2. Germline-derived CDR1 and CDR2 are SGHVT and SQSDAQ. This CDR3 spans 17 amino acids. J was trimmed by 4 bases and V by 6 bases; bases with no gene match: 11. CDR3 nucleotide sequence: TGTGCCAGCAGTCCTCCTCTAGCGGGAGAACGCACCGGGGAGCTGTTTTTT. This encodes CASSPPLAGERTGELFF.

This clonotype showed up just once. This chain joins TRBV7-2 and TRBJ2-1; D remains ambiguous. The better agreement between TRBJ2-5 and the DNA end casts doubt on the J call. The length of the CDR3 is 13 residues. Germline CDR1 reads SGHTA; CDR2 reads FQGNSA. CDR3: CASSLASTIDQYF. The CDR3 nucleotides are TGTGCCAGCAGCTTAGCTTCTACAATCGACCAGTACTTC.

The chain uses TRBV24-1 and TRBJ2-5, with 10 bases that match TRBD1. The germline CDR1 and CDR2 sequences are KGHDR and SFDVKD. V lost 6 bases and J lost 9; bases outside the gene matches: 12. The CDR3 runs 15 residues. The CDR3 DNA reads as TGTGCCACCAGTCCCGGGACAGGGGCCCAACAGCCCCAGTACTTC. It yields the protein CATSPGTGAQQPQYF.

The CDR3: CASSLGWGEADTQYF. In DNA, the CDR3 is TGTGCCAGCAGCTTAGGATGGGGAGAAGCAGATACGCAGTATTTT. The chain combines TRBV11-2 with TRBJ2-3; TRBD2 is a possible D gene (5 bases). Trimming left V 1 base short and J 4 bases short, with 12 bases between. Germline CDR1 reads SGHAT; CDR2 reads FQNNGV. The CDR3 sequence is 15 residues long. Full variable domain (rest looked up from reference TRBV11-2 and TRBJ2-3): EAGVAQSPRYKIIEKRQSVAFWCNPISGHATLYWYQQILGQGPKLLIQFQNNGVVDDSQLPKDRFSAERLKGVDSTLKIQPAKLEDSAVYLCASSLGWGEADTQYFGPGTRLTVL.

The DNA of the CDR3 is TGTGCCAGCACCTCAATACAGGGTTTCTTAGAAAAACTGTTTTTT. It codes for CASTSIQGFLEKLFF. This chain uses TRBV7-6 with TRBJ1-4; possibly TRBD1 for D (6 bases). The CDR3 is 15 residues long. Germline V gives CDR1 SGHVS, CDR2 FNYEAQ. The V end was cut by 7 bases, the J end by 8 bases, with 20 bases between.

This clonotype has ten or more counts. V gene TRBV25-1 combines with J gene TRBJ1-2, with D possibly matching TRBD1 (6 bases). The CDR3 contains 14 residues. Germline V gene sequence: CDR1 MGHDK, CDR2 SYGVNS. V lost 2 bases to trimming and J lost 4 bases, with 11 bases between them. The CDR3 spells CASSETGSPYGYTF. CDR3 DNA: TGTGCCAGCAGTGAAACAGGGTCGCCCTATGGCTACACCTTC.

As for this clonotype: Being one base from a much bigger clone, this may be a read error. The chain is built from TRBV7-9 and TRBJ2-5, with 11 positions matching TRBD2. This CDR3 spans 16 amino acids. The germline V gene encodes CDR1 SEHNR and CDR2 FQNEAQ (reference sequence). CDR3 region: CVSSPPLAGGRETQYF. In DNA, the CDR3 is TGTGTCAGCAGCCCGCCCCTAGCGGGGGGCCGGGAGACCCAGTACTTC.

This clonotype was found a few times. The chain links TRBV12-3 or TRBV12-4 to TRBJ2-2, with D uncertain. The V gene lost 8 bases and the J gene lost 4 bases, with 11 bases spanning the gap. The CDR3 spans 13 residues. This CDR3 reads CASGITSTGELFF. CDR3 bases: TGTGCCAGCGGCATCACGAGCACCGGGGAGCTGTTTTTT.

This clonotype was detected many times. The J gene is TRBJ1-4, the V gene TRBV29-1; D remains ambiguous. Germline lookup yields CDR1 SQVTM and CDR2 ANQGSEA. The ends were cut back, 0 bases at V and 5 bases at J, with 13 bases in the middle. The CDR3 runs 15 residues. The CDR3 reads CSVEDRGIGNEKLFF. The CDR3 region has the DNA TGCAGCGTTGAAGATCGGGGTATCGGGAATGAAAAACTGTTTTTT.

This clonotype has ten or more counts. This sequence joins TRBV7-9 and TRBJ2-7; D is perhaps TRBD1 (6 bases). V lost 6 bases, J lost 5 bases, and 17 bases lay in between. From germline, CDR1 is SEHNR and CDR2 FQNEAQ (reference sequence). The CDR3 loop spans 14 amino acids. CDR3 protein: CASRSSGTRDEQYF. In DNA form, the CDR3 reads TGTGCCAGCAGATCCTCCGGGACACGGGACGAGCAGTACTTC.

As regards this clonotype: A much larger clone is a single base away; this may be a read error. The chain recombines TRBV10-3 with TRBJ2-5; D is uncertain. CDR1 and CDR2 from the germline V gene are ENHRY and SYGVKD. This CDR3 is 12 amino acids long. CDR3 sequence reads: CAIGEDEETQYF. The DNA of the CDR3 is TGTGCCATCGGTGAGGACGAAGAGACCCAGTACTTC.

This clonotype showed up just once. The chain has TRBV29-1 and TRBJ2-3, with TRBD2 matching over 7 bases. This CDR3 is built from 16 residues. Germline V lookup: CDR1 SQVTM, CDR2 ANQGSEA. The junction had 8 bases not matched to a gene; V was cut back by 0 bases and J by 2 bases. CDR3 nucleotides: TGCAGCGTTGAAGAAGGACTAGGTGGGACCACAGATACGCAGTATTTT. This translates into CSVEEGLGGTTDTQYF.

This clonotype was seen repeatedly, ten times or more. A junction boundary mismatches the germline segment, possibly from a read error. The chain has TRBV7-2 and TRBJ2-7; TRBD1 matches 7 bases. Germline V lookup: CDR1 SGHTA, CDR2 FQGNSA. CDR3 size: 11 residues. CDR3 residues: CASSLGQGYLF. CDR3 sequence (DNA): TGTGCCAGCAGCTTAGGACAGGGTTACCTCTTC.

This chain links TRBV7-9 with TRBJ1-4; D may be TRBD1 (5 bases). Germline assignment: CDR1 SEHNR and CDR2 FQNEAQ (reference sequence). Trimming pared 5 bases from V and 5 bases from J, leaving 12 bases between. This CDR3 is 14 amino acids long. The CDR3 loop is CASSGPGQNEKLFF. In DNA, the CDR3 is TGTGCCAGCAGCGGGCCAGGGCAAAATGAAAAACTGTTTTTT.

V is TRBV10-3 and J is TRBJ1-6, with 11 bases matching TRBD1. The V gene end was trimmed by 7 bases and the J gene end by 7 bases; junction bases not matched to a gene: 9. The germline CDR1 and CDR2 sequences are ENHRY and SYGVKD. This CDR3 region has 16 residues. CDR3 nucleotide sequence: TGTGCCATCACCTCGGGACAGGGGGAGAAGAATTCACCCCTCCACTTT. Its protein is CAITSGQGEKNSPLHF.

The chain couples TRBV7-3 to TRBJ1-1, with D uncertain. V was trimmed by 6 bases and J by 0 bases, leaving 14 bases between them. Germline CDR1 SGHTA, CDR2 FQGTGA. CDR3 size: 15 residues. CDR3 bases: TGTGCCAGCAGTCCCCCCGCGGTAATGAACACTGAAGCTTTCTTT. Translated: CASSPPAVMNTEAFF.

In this sample, this clonotype turned up a few times. This chain links TRBV9 with TRBJ1-6; D uncertain. V lost 3 bases to trimming and J lost 7 bases, with 20 bases between them. CDR3 size: 17 residues. Germline V gene sequence: CDR1 SGDLS, CDR2 YYNGEE. CDR3 loop: CASSGEGTSPSNSPLHF. The CDR3 nucleotides are TGTGCCAGCAGCGGCGAAGGCACCAGCCCCTCGAATTCACCCCTCCACTTT.

This clonotype was recorded a few times. The chain links TRBV6-5 to TRBJ2-7, with TRBD1 identical over 8 bases. The CDR3 is 14 amino acids. Germline-derived CDR1 and CDR2 are MNHEY and SVGAGI. V shed 5 bases and J 2 bases; nucleotides not matched to a gene: 5. CDR3 region: CASSVQGDAYEQYF. CDR3 coding DNA: TGTGCCAGCAGTGTACAGGGGGACGCCTACGAGCAGTACTTC.

This clonotype was seen more than once but under ten times. The chain recombines TRBV10-3 with TRBJ1-2; D perhaps matches TRBD1 (5 bases). V gave up 10 bases and J gave up 8 bases, with 23 bases separating them. The germline V gene encodes CDR1 ENHRY and CDR2 SYGVKD. The CDR3 totals 14 residues. CDR3 sequence (DNA): TGTGCCAGCGAGACCTCGGCAGGGATACGGGGCTACACCTTC. This encodes CASETSAGIRGYTF.

The V gene is TRBV25-1, the J gene TRBJ1-3, with TRBD1 as a possible D gene (5 bases). Deletions cut 8 bases from V and 0 bases from J, with 14 bases between. The CDR3 is 15 residues long. Germline CDR1 MGHDK, CDR2 SYGVNS. CDR3 residues: CASRRGMSSGNTIYF. CDR3 sequence (DNA): TGTGCCAGCCGGCGGGGCATGTCCTCTGGAAACACCATATATTTT.

As concerns this clonotype: Its ends do not fully match the called genes, so a read error is possible. The chain has TRBV6-2 or TRBV6-3 and TRBJ1-1; D not certain. The CDR3 runs to 14 residues. Germline values: CDR1 MNHEY, CDR2 SVGEGT. The CDR3 DNA follows: TGTGCCAGCACCTACCGGCCGGGGATAACTGAAGCTTCCTTT. Its protein is CASTYRPGITEASF.

The gene calls are TRBV7-2 and TRBJ1-1; 7 nucleotides match TRBD1. The CDR3 is 15 amino acids. The germline CDR1 and CDR2 sequences are SGHTA and FQGNSA. V lost 5 bases, J lost 7 bases, and 13 bases stayed unmatched. The CDR3, as DNA: TGTGCCAGCAGCCCGGAGGGACAGAGGCATAGTGAAGCTTTCTTT. Its protein is CASSPEGQRHSEAFF.